This TCR beta chain derives from a study of cytomegalovirus exposure and HLA in healthy donors. The germline V and J ends were trimmed by 3 bases and 0 bases, with 12 bases remaining between them. CDR3 length: 15 amino acids. The germline gives CDR1 KGHSH, CDR2 LQKENI. PCR was performed using 60 Vbeta and 13 Jbeta primers. The method was immunoSEQ multiplex PCR; TCRdb's version includes in-frame clones alone and lacks a portion of them. The sample carries approximately 170,000 clones, approximately 81% recorded once. The specimen was PBMCs. The V and J genes are TRBV18 and TRBJ2-7; D possibly corresponds to TRBD2 (6 bases). This TCR was recovered from a woman younger than 35 in good health and CMV-seronegative. This CDR3 reads CASSPPGLSSYEQYF. For the CDR3, the DNA is TGTGCCAGCTCACCCCCGGGACTTAGCTCCTACGAGCAGTACTTC. The entire variable domain, with the rest obtained from reference TRBV18 and TRBJ2-7, is as follows: NAGVMQNPRHLVRRRGQEARLRCSPMKGHSHVYWYRQLPEEGLKFMVYLQKENIIDESGMPKERFSAEFPKEGPSILRIQQVVRGDSAAYFCASSPPGLSSYEQYFGPGTRLTVT.